Only a few counts were recorded for the clone carrying this T cell receptor (beta chain). Germline V gene lookup returns CDR1 MNHEY and CDR2 SVGAGI. The CDR3 runs 14 residues. V lost 6 bases and J lost 5; bases outside the gene matches: 8. These data are taken from a study of blood T cell repertoires in COVID-19. Study-level background: From the United States, Italy and Spain came samples of acute and convalescent COVID-19.

As processed by the authors: Quantification of nucleated cells was approximated via reference gene primer amplification. The table came from immunoSEQ multiplex PCR; TCRdb's copy has only in-frame clones and leaves some out. V, J and clone size are taken as reported in that table, and D and trimming were inferred from the DNA itself. The sample lists about 270,000 clones; 75% to 90% were seen once. The chain combines TRBV6-5 with TRBJ1-1; 8 nucleotides agree with TRBD1. The sample comprised peripheral blood. The receptor's source is an older woman with acute or convalescent COVID-19. Here the CDR3 reads CASRKDRVVTEAFF. The CDR3 DNA sequence: TGTGCCAGCAGAAAGGACAGGGTAGTAACTGAAGCTTTCTTT.